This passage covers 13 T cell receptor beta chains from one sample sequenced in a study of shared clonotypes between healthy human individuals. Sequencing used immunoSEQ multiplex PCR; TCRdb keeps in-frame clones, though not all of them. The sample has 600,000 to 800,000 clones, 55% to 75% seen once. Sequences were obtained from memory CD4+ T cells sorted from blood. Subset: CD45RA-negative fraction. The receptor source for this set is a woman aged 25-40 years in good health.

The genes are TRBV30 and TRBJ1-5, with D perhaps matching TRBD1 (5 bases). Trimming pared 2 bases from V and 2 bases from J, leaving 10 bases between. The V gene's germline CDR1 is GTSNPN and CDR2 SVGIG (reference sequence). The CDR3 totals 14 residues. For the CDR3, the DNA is TGTGCCTGGAGTAAACGGGGGGGCAATCAGCCCCAGCATTTT. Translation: CAWSKRGGNQPQHF.

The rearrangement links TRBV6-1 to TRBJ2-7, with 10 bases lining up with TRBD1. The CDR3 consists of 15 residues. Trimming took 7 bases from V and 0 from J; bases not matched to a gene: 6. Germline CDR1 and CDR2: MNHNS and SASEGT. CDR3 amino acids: CASKPGQGSSYEQYF. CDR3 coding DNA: TGTGCCAGCAAACCGGGACAGGGGTCCTCCTACGAGCAGTACTTC.

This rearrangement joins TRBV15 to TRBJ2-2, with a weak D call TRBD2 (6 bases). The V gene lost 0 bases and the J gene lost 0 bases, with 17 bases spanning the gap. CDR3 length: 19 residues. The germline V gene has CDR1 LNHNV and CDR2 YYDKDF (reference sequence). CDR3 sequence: CATSRDPIAVMANTGELFF. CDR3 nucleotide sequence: TGTGCCACCAGCAGAGATCCCATAGCGGTTATGGCGAACACCGGGGAGCTGTTTTTT. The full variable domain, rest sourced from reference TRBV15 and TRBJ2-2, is DAMVIQNPRYQVTQFGKPVTLSCSQTLNHNVMYWYQQKSSQAPKLLFHYYDKDFNNEADTPDNFQSRRPNTSFCFLDIRSPGLGDTAMYLCATSRDPIAVMANTGELFFGEGSRLTVL.

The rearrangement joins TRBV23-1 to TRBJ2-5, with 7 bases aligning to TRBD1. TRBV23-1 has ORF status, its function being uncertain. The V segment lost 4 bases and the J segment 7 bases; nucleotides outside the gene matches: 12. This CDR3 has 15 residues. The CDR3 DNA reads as TGCGCCAGCAGTCCGGGAAGGGGGCCATTGTGGACCCAGTACTTC. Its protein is CASSPGRGPLWTQYF.

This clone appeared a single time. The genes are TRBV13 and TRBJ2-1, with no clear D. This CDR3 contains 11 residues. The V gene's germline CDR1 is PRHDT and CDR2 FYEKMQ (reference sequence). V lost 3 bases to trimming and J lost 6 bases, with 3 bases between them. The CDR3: CASSLSNEQFF. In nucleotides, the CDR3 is TGTGCCAGCAGCTTGAGCAATGAGCAGTTCTTC.

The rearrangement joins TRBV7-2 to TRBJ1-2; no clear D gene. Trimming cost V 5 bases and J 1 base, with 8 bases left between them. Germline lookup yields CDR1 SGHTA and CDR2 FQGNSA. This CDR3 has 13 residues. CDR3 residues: CASSLTVNYGYTF. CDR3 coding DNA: TGTGCCAGCAGCCTGACGGTTAACTATGGCTACACCTTC.

CDR3 loop: CASSFGHGGNSPLHF. The CDR3 coding sequence is TGCGCCAGCAGCTTTGGACACGGGGGAAATTCACCCCTCCACTTT. V usage is TRBV5-1 and J usage is TRBJ1-6; the D gene is possibly TRBD1 (5 bases). Germline-derived CDR1 and CDR2 are SGHRS and YFSETQ. Trimming took off 2 bases at V and 7 bases at J, with 13 bases between the two ends. This CDR3 has 15 residues. The full variable domain, in which reference TRBV5-1 and TRBJ1-6 provide the parts outside the CDR3, is KAGVTQTPRYLIKTRGQQVTLSCSPISGHRSVSWYQQTPGQGLQFLFEYFSETQRNKGNFPGRFSGRQFSNSRSEMNVSTLELGDSALYLCASSFGHGGNSPLHFGNGTRLTVT.

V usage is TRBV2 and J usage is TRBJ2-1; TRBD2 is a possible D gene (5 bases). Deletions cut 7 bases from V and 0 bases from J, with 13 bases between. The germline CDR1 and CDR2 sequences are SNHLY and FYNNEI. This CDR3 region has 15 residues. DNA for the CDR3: TGTGCCAGCAACCCCGGCCGGGGCTCCTACAATGAGCAGTTCTTC. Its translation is CASNPGRGSYNEQFF.

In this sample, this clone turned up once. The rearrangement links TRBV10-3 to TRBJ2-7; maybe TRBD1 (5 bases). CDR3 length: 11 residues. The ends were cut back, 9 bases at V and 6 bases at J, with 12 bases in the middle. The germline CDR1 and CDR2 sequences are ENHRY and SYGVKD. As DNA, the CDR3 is TGTGCCATATCGGCAGGGTTCGAGCAGTACTTC. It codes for CAISAGFEQYF.

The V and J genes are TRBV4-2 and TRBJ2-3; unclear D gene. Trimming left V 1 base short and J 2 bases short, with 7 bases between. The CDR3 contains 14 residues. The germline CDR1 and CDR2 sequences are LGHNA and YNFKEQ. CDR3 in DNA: TGTGCCAGCAGCCAAGTTACGGCCACAGATACGCAGTATTTT. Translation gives CASSQVTATDTQYF.

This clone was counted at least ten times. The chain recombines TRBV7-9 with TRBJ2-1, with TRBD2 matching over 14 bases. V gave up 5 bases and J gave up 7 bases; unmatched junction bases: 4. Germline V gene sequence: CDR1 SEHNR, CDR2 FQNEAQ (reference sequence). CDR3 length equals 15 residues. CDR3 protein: CASSQRLAGGNEQFF. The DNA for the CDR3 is TGTGCCAGCAGCCAGCGACTAGCGGGAGGGAATGAGCAGTTCTTC.

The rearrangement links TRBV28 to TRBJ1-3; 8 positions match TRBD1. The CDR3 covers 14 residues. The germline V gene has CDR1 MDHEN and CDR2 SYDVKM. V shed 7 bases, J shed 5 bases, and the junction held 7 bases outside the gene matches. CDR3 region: CASIPGQDRNTIYF. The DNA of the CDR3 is TGTGCCAGCATCCCGGGACAGGATCGAAACACCATATATTTT.

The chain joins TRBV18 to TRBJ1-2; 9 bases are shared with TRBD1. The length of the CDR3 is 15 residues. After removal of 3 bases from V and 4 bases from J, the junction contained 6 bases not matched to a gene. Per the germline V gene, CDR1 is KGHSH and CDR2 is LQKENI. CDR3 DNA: TGTGCCAGCTCACCGGGACAGGGTGCCTCCTATGGCTACACCTTC. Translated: CASSPGQGASYGYTF.